This T cell receptor beta chain was recorded in a study of identical twins. General observations from the study: With abundant cord blood beta clonotypes, insertions were fewer; memory repertoires showed no such pattern. Instead of following the same donors, the conclusions were based on cross-sectional statistical analysis.

In its sample, this clonotype was seen many times. Its specificity is not known. V lost 5 bases to trimming and J lost 0 bases, with 10 bases between them. The CDR3 extends over 13 amino acids. From germline, CDR1 is SQVTM and CDR2 ANQGSEA. TCRdb analysed the 5' RACE reads with MiXCR anew, one entry per CDR3 protein. The table includes 700,000 or so distinct CDR3 sequences, 8.6% detected once. This sample was shared with a second study, whose subject was yellow fever vaccine responses in identical twins.

The clonotype originates from a woman between 18 and 30 years old in good health. Sequencing used PBMCs. This chain joins TRBV29-1 and TRBJ1-1, with D tentatively TRBD1 (5 bases). For the CDR3, the DNA is TGCAGCGTTTTAGGAGGGGTGAACACTGAAGCTTTCTTT. It yields the protein CSVLGGVNTEAFF.